This is a list of T cell receptor beta chains from one sample in a study of blood T cell repertoires in COVID-19. The data were produced by immunoSEQ multiplex PCR, yet TCRdb's version contains in-frame clones alone and is incomplete. This table holds roughly 220,000 clones, approximately 83% found once. Sequences were obtained from PBMCs or T cells enriched from blood (not recorded which). Receptors were obtained from a woman aged 40-49 years with acute COVID-19. The CDR3 runs from the conserved cysteine through the conserved F or W. A D gene is named only where the DNA matches it firmly. Size is omitted from some rows. Given values are once, few, many or a class for expanded clones.

clone size	V gene	J gene	D gene	CDR3 DNA	CDR3 protein
-	TRBV5-6	TRBJ2-3	-	TGTGCCAGCAGCTTAGGGGTAGATACGCAGTATTTT	CASSLGVDTQYF
-	TRBV14	TRBJ2-1	TRBD2	TGTGCCAGCAGCTACGGGACTAGCGGGAGCCATGAGCAGTTCTTC	CASSYGTSGSHEQFF
-	TRBV5-1	TRBJ2-1	-	TGCGCCAGCAGCTTGGCCGAGGTCCGCTCCTACAATGAGCAGTTCTTC	CASSLAEVRSYNEQFF
many	TRBV28	TRBJ2-7	TRBD1	TGTGCCAGCAGGCCCCACCTATGGAGACAGGGGGCGCGGAGGGCCTCCTACGAGCAGTACTTC	CASRPHLWRQGARRASYEQYF
once	TRBV5-1	TRBJ2-3	TRBD1	TGCGCCAGCAGCACCCAACCGGGACAGGGGCTCACAGATACGCAGTATTTT	CASSTQPGQGLTDTQYF
once	TRBV15	TRBJ1-2	-	TGTGCCACCAGCAGGGAACAGGGTGGCTACACCTTC	CATSREQGGYTF
-	TRBV18	TRBJ1-5	-	TGTGCCAGCTCACCAGGACATCATAGCAATCAGCCCCAGCATTTT	CASSPGHHSNQPQHF
-	TRBV7-9	TRBJ2-2	TRBD1	TGTGCCAGCAGCCGCAACAGGGGGAACACCGGGGAGCTGTTTTTT	CASSRNRGNTGELFF
-	TRBV28	TRBJ2-7	TRBD2	TGTGCCAGCAGTTTAGGTCCCTTCGGCGGGAGGGCTCTAAGTTATCAATTCGAGCAGTACTTC	CASSLGPFGGRALSYQFEQYF
-	TRBV5-4	TRBJ2-3	-	TGTGCCAGCAGCTTCCCGGGGGGCTTTGAAGATACGCAGTATTTT	CASSFPGGFEDTQYF
-	TRBV12-5	TRBJ1-1	-	TGTGCTAGTGGCTCAACTATTTCTACGGATAAGACTGAAGCTTTCTTT	CASGSTISTDKTEAFF
-	TRBV10-2	TRBJ1-5	TRBD1	TGCGCCAGCAGCCCCGGACAGGGGGGCAATCAGCCCCAGCATTTT	CASSPGQGGNQPQHF
-	TRBV28	TRBJ1-4	TRBD1	TGTGCCAGCAGGCCCCAAGGGGGCTGGGATGAAAAACTGTTTTTT	CASRPQGGWDEKLFF
once	TRBV11-1	TRBJ2-1	-	TGTGCCAGCAGCTTAGGTGGCCAGTACAATGAGCAGTTCTTC	CASSLGGQYNEQFF
once	TRBV30	TRBJ1-5	-	TGTGCCTGGAGTGTAAACACCCTTAATCAGCCCCAGCATTTT	CAWSVNTLNQPQHF
-	TRBV11-2	TRBJ1-2	-	TGTGCCAGCAGCTTAAGGACAACCGGCTACACCTTC	CASSLRTTGYTF
-	TRBV10-3	TRBJ2-2	TRBD2	TGTGCCATCAAGGGCGGGAGGAACACCGGGGAGCTGTTTTTT	CAIKGGRNTGELFF
-	TRBV6-5	TRBJ2-5	-	TGTGCCAGCAGTTACTCGACTTTTTCCGGGGAGACCCAGTACTTC	CASSYSTFSGETQYF
-	TRBV6-4	TRBJ1-6	-	TGTGCCAGCAGTGACGGGCAGAATTCACCCCTCCACTTT	CASSDGQNSPLHF
-	TRBV6-5	TRBJ1-2	TRBD1	TGTGCCAGCAGCCTGACGGGACAGGGTTTCTATGGCTACACCTTC	CASSLTGQGFYGYTF
few	TRBV9	TRBJ1-5	TRBD1	TGTGCCAGCAGCGCCGAACAGGGGATACAGCCCCAGCATTTT	CASSAEQGIQPQHF
-	TRBV28	TRBJ2-3	TRBD2	TGTGCCAGCAGTCCGTTCCCCCAGACTAGCGGGAGGGGAGATACGCAGTATTTT	CASSPFPQTSGRGDTQYF
-	TRBV18	TRBJ1-1	-	TGTGCCAGCTCACCGACAGGGAACACTGAAGCTTTCTTT	CASSPTGNTEAFF
-	TRBV5-1	TRBJ2-5	TRBD2	TGCGCCAGCAGCTTGGTAGGCGGGAGGGCGAGTCAAGAGACCCAGTACTTC	CASSLVGGRASQETQYF
-	TRBV30	TRBJ2-1	TRBD2	TGTGCCTGGAGTGTAGGAGGGAGGGCCTTTCATGAGCAGTTCTTC	CAWSVGGRAFHEQFF
-	TRBV6-1	TRBJ2-7	TRBD2	TGTGCCAGCAGGCTAGCGGGAGGGGACGAGCAGTACTTC	CASRLAGGDEQYF
-	TRBV19	TRBJ1-6	-	TGTGCCAGTGGGAGAAGGGATAATTCACCCCTCCACTTT	CASGRRDNSPLHF
-	TRBV7-3	TRBJ1-2	-	TGTGCCAGCAGCTTAAACGGGGCGGGGGTAGCTAACTATGGCTACACCTTC	CASSLNGAGVANYGYTF
-	TRBV19	TRBJ1-2	-	TGTGCCAGTAGGAGGGAGCGCTATGGCTACACCTTC	CASRRERYGYTF
-	TRBV11-1	TRBJ2-3	TRBD2	TGTGCCCGCAGCACGGGACTCGCGGGGGGGCGGGTTACGCAGTATTTT	CARSTGLAGGRVTQYF
-	TRBV29-1	TRBJ1-2	-	TGCAGCGTGCAGGGGCATGGCTACACCTTC	CSVQGHGYTF
once	TRBV3-1/TRBV3-2	TRBJ2-7	-	TGTGCCAGCAGCCAAGGCAGCAGGGGCTTCAACGAGCAGTACTTC	CASSQGSRGFNEQYF
few	TRBV15	TRBJ1-1	-	TGTGCCACCAGCATAGACCAGGGAAAGGCTTTCTTT	CATSIDQGKAFF
-	TRBV7-2	TRBJ2-5	TRBD2	TGTGCCAGCAGCTTACCCGGGACTAGCGGGGGTAATCAAGAGACCCAGTACTTC	CASSLPGTSGGNQETQYF
-	TRBV18	TRBJ2-3	-	TGTGCCAGCTCACCAGGAAGTGTGGGAAACCCGGGACTAGATACGCAGTATTTT	CASSPGSVGNPGLDTQYF